This T cell receptor (beta chain) was profiled in a study of blood T cell repertoires in COVID-19. About the study: From the United States, Italy and Spain came samples of acute and convalescent COVID-19. PBMCs, B-cell-depleted T cells, or T cells provided the cDNA or gDNA that made up the material.

In the authors' methods: Reference gene primer amplification in the assay estimated nucleated cell counts. Here immunoSEQ multiplex PCR was the method, and the copy in TCRdb shows in-frame clones only, minus some. That table gives V, J and clone size, and the DNA gave D and trimming. The sample includes about 81,000 clones, about 95% of them seen just once. This clonotype was sampled from a human donor with active COVID-19. The donor label of this sample is uncertain. What was sequenced was peripheral blood.

Written as DNA, the CDR3 is TGTGCCAGTAGTGCGACAGGGGGAGAATACGAGCAGTACTTC. This translates into CASSATGGEYEQYF. The V call is TRBV19, the J call TRBJ2-7, with 9 bases identical to TRBD1. Trimming took 5 bases from V and 4 from J; bases not matched to a gene: 6. Per germline, CDR1 LNHDA and CDR2 SQIVND (reference sequence). The CDR3 is 14 residues long.